This TCR beta chain comes out of a study of glioma-infiltrating T cells after dendritic cell vaccination. General study results and limits: Estimated pretreatment TIL content predicted outcome after dendritic cell vaccination.

Time point denoted: after dendritic cell vaccination, including at tumor progression/relapse. Patients had residual fresh-frozen tumor tissue and more than two years of survival data. On this clone itself: As yet, its antigen is unknown.

The germline V gene has CDR1 PRHDT and CDR2 FYEKMQ (reference sequence). This CDR3 has 14 amino acids. The PCR used 60 V beta and 13 J beta primers. Produced via immunoSEQ multiplex PCR; TCRdb's table is partial and in-frame only. Among around 83,000 clones listed, 85% were seen once. The clonotype was recovered from a human donor with glioblastoma. This sequence joins TRBV13 and TRBJ2-5; the match to TRBD2 covers 9 bases. The end of the DNA fits TRBJ2-7 better, so the J call may be wrong. Specimen: blood, collected after dendritic cell vaccination. Here the CDR3 reads CASSFSGSSYEQYF. As DNA, the CDR3 is TGTGCCAGCAGCTTTAGCGGGAGCTCCTACGAGCAGTACTTC.